This TCR beta chain was identified in a study of sequential checkpoint blockade in melanoma. Whole-study context: TCRbeta immunosequencing was performed on DNA from fewer than 95 pretreatment melanoma tumor samples.

Using immunoSEQ multiplex PCR, the repertoire was profiled, and TCRdb retains in-frame clones only, with some absent. The table includes about 9,600 clones, 25% to 30% detected once. Treatment in this sample: randomized to nivolumab then ipilimumab (arm A) or the reverse (arm B). V lost 3 bases and J lost 7, with 18 bases in between. This CDR3 region has 15 residues. The germline CDR1 and CDR2 sequences are SQVTM and ANQGSEA. This clone was seen a handful of times. The source is a human donor with melanoma. V is TRBV29-1 and J is TRBJ1-4, with D possibly matching TRBD1 (6 bases). This specimen was tumor tissue (inferred from file names), taken from a patient given nivolumab and ipilimumab in sequence. CDR3 sequence (DNA): TGCAGCGTTGATGGGGGGGCAGCCTTTGGTGAAAAACTGTTTTTT. It yields the protein CSVDGGAAFGEKLFF. Complete variable domain (other parts from reference TRBV29-1 and TRBJ1-4): SAVISQKPSRDICQRGTSLTIQCQVDSQVTMMFWYRQQPGQSLTLIATANQGSEATYESGFVIDKFPISRPNLTFSTLTVSNMSPEDSSIYLCSVDGGAAFGEKLFFGSGTQLSVL.